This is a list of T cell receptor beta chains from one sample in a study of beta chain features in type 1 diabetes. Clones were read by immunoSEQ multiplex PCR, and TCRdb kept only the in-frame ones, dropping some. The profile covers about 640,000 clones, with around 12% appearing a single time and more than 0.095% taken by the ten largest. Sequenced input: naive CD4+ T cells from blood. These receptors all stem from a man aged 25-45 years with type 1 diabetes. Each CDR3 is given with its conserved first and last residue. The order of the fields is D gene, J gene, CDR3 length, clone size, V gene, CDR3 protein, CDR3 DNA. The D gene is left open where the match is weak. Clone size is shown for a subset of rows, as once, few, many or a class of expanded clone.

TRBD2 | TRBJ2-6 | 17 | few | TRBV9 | CASSGSGGASGANVLTF | TGTGCCAGCAGCGGAAGCGGGGGGGCCTCTGGGGCCAACGTCCTGACTTTC
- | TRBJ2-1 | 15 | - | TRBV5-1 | CASSLGQDFSNEQFF | TGCGCCAGCAGCTTGGGGCAGGACTTTAGCAATGAGCAGTTCTTC
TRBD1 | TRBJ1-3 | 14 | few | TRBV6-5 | CASKQGTAGNTIYF | TGTGCCAGCAAACAGGGGACTGCTGGAAACACCATATATTTT
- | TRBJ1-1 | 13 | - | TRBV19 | CASLTGGGTEAFF | TGTGCCAGTCTGACAGGTGGAGGCACTGAAGCTTTCTTT
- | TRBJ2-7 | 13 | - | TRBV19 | CASSRGYPYEQYF | TGTGCCAGTAGTCGGGGGTACCCCTACGAGCAGTACTTC
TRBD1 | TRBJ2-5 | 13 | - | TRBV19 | CASSMTGQETQYF | TGTGCCAGTAGTATGACAGGGCAAGAGACCCAGTACTTC
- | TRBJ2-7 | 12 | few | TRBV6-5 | CASSYHSYEQYF | TGTGCCAGCAGCTACCACTCCTACGAGCAGTACTTC
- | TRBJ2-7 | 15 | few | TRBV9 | CASSVEPDRSYEQYF | TGTGCCAGCAGCGTAGAGCCCGACCGTTCCTACGAGCAGTACTTC
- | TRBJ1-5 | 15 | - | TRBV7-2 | CASSLQGRTNQPQHF | TGTGCCAGCAGCTTACAGGGGAGGACCAATCAGCCCCAGCATTTT
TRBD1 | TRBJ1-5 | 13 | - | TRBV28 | CASSLDRGQPQHF | TGTGCCAGCAGTTTGGACAGGGGACAGCCCCAGCATTTT
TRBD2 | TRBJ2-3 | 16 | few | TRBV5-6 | CASSLYSGAGTDTQYF | TGTGCCAGCAGCTTGTACAGCGGGGCAGGCACAGATACGCAGTATTTT
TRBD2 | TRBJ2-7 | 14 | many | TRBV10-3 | CAIRETTSGSEQYF | TGTGCCATCAGGGAAACGACTAGCGGCTCGGAGCAGTACTTC
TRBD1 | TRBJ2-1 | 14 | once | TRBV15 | CATSSRGQDNEQFF | TGTGCCACCAGCAGCCGGGGACAGGACAATGAGCAGTTCTTC
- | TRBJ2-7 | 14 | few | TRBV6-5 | CASSESRSSYEQYF | TGTGCCAGCAGTGAATCAAGGAGTTCCTACGAGCAGTACTTC
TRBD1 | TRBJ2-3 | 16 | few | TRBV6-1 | CASSDTGTGRADTQYF | TGTGCCAGCAGTGACACCGGGACAGGGCGCGCAGATACGCAGTATTTT
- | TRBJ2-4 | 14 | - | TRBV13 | CASSTQVAKNIQYF | TGTGCCAGCAGCACCCAGGTAGCCAAAAACATTCAGTACTTC
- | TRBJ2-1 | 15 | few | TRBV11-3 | CASSFAGQSYNEQFF | TGTGCCAGCAGCTTCGCGGGACAGTCCTACAATGAGCAGTTCTTC
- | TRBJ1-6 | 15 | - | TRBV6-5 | CASSYSQRGNSPLHF | TGTGCCAGCAGTTACTCGCAGAGAGGAAATTCACCCCTCCACTTT
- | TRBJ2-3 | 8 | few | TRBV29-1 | CSVEDRLF | TGCAGCGTTGAAGATCGGCTCTTT
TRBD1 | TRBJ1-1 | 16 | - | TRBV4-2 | CASSQPGQGAGLEAFF | TGTGCCAGCAGCCAACCCGGACAGGGCGCGGGGCTTGAAGCTTTCTTT
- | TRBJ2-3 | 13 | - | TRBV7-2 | CASSSGPTDTQYF | TGTGCCAGCAGCTCTGGACCGACAGATACGCAGTATTTT
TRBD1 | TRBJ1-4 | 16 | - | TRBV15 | CATSRGDRSTNEKLFF | TGTGCCACCAGCAGAGGGGACAGATCAACTAATGAAAAACTGTTTTTT
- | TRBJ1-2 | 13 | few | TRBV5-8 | CASSGTGLLGYTF | TGTGCCAGCAGCGGTACAGGGCTCCTAGGCTACACCTTC
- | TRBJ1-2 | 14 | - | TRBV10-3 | CAISDQQTNYGYTF | TGTGCCATCAGTGACCAACAGACGAACTATGGCTACACCTTC
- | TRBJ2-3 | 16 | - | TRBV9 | CASSPRQAARTDTQYF | TGTGCCAGCAGCCCTCGACAGGCGGCCCGCACAGATACGCAGTATTTT
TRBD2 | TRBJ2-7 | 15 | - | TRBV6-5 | CASSRTSGGTGEQYF | TGTGCCAGCAGTCGGACTAGCGGGGGAACCGGCGAGCAGTACTTC
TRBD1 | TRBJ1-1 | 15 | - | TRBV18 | CASSPQDRVDTEAFF | TGTGCCAGCTCACCACAGGACAGGGTCGACACTGAAGCTTTCTTT
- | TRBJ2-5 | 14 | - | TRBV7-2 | CASSLNEYQETQYF | TGTGCCAGCAGCTTAAACGAATACCAAGAGACCCAGTACTTC
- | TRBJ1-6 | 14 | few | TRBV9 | CASSVGRFDSPLHF | TGTGCCAGCAGCGTCGGACGGTTCGACTCACCCCTCCACTTT
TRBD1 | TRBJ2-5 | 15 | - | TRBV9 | CASSVGQGGFETQYF | TGTGCCAGCAGCGTAGGACAGGGCGGGTTCGAGACCCAGTACTTC
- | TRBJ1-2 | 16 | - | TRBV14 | CASSQDSNRVSYGYTF | TGTGCCAGCAGCCAAGATTCGAACAGGGTGAGCTATGGCTACACCTTC
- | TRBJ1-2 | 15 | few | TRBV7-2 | CASSLLPHQNYGYTF | TGTGCCAGCAGCTTACTCCCACATCAGAACTATGGCTACACCTTC
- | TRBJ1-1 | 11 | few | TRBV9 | CASSPPGEAFF | TGTGCCAGCAGCCCCCCGGGTGAAGCTTTCTTT
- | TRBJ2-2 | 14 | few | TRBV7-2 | CASSPRIGTGELFF | TGTGCCAGCAGCCCGAGGATCGGTACCGGGGAGCTGTTTTTT
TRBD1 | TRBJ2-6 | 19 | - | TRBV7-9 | CASSQRRDRGTSGANVLTF | TGTGCCAGCAGCCAGCGACGGGACAGGGGGACCTCTGGGGCCAACGTCCTGACTTTC
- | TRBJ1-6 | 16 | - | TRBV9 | CASSVQPETYNSPLHF | TGTGCCAGCAGCGTGCAGCCCGAAACATATAATTCACCCCTCCACTTT
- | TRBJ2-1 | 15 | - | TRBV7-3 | CASSLGDTSSREQFF | TGTGCCAGCAGCTTAGGCGATACTAGTTCGCGTGAGCAGTTCTTC
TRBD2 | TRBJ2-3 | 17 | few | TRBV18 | CASSPAIGTSSTDTQYF | TGTGCCAGCTCACCAGCGATTGGGACTAGCAGCACAGATACGCAGTATTTT
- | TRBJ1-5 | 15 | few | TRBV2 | CASTPTQGFDQPQHF | TGTGCCAGCACCCCTACTCAGGGATTCGATCAGCCCCAGCATTTT
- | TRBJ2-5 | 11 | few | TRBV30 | CAWSVDETQYF | TGTGCCTGGAGTGTAGATGAGACCCAGTACTTC
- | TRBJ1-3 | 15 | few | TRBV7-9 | CASHPARVSGNTIYF | TGTGCCAGCCATCCAGCCAGGGTCTCTGGAAACACCATATATTTT
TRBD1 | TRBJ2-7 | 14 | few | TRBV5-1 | CASSSTGGDDEQYF | TGCGCCAGCAGCTCGACAGGGGGTGACGACGAGCAGTACTTC
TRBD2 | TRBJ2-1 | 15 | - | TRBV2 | CASRKTSGGYNEQFF | TGTGCCAGCAGGAAGACTAGCGGGGGATACAATGAGCAGTTCTTC
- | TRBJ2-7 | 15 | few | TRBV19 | CASSPRQHTSYEQYF | TGTGCCAGTAGTCCCCGACAGCATACCTCCTACGAGCAGTACTTC
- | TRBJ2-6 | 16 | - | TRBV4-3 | CASSQGGRGGANVLTF | TGCGCCAGCAGCCAAGGAGGAAGGGGGGGGGCCAACGTCCTGACTTTC
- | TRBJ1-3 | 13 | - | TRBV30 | CAWSVVGRNTIYF | TGTGCCTGGAGTGTCGTGGGGAGAAACACCATATATTTT
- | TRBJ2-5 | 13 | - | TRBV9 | CASSPGGWETQYF | TGTGCCAGCAGCCCAGGGGGGTGGGAGACCCAGTACTTC
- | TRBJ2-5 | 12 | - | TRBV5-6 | CASSLARQTQYF | TGTGCCAGCAGCTTGGCTAGACAGACCCAGTACTTC
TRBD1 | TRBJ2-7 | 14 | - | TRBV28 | CASRGGQNSYEQYF | TGTGCCAGCCGAGGGGGACAGAACTCCTACGAGCAGTACTTC
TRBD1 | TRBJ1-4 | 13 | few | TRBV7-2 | CASRMTQGEKLFF | TGTGCCAGCAGGATGACACAGGGGGAAAAACTGTTTTTT
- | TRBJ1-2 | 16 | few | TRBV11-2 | CASSLVSRGRGHGYTF | TGTGCCAGCAGCTTAGTTTCGCGGGGGCGCGGCCATGGCTACACCTTC
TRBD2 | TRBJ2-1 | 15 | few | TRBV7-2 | CASSLGLAGGQEQFF | TGTGCCAGCAGCTTAGGACTAGCGGGGGGGCAAGAGCAGTTCTTC
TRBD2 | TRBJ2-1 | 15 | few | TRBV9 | CASSVGSSGGNEQFF | TGTGCCAGCAGCGTAGGCTCTAGCGGGGGTAATGAGCAGTTCTTC
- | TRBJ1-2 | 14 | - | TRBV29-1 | CSVEVVGRNYGYTF | TGCAGCGTTGAAGTCGTCGGCCGTAACTATGGCTACACCTTC
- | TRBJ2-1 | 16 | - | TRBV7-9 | CASSLRGIPQRNEQFF | TGTGCCAGCAGCTTAAGGGGGATTCCCCAACGGAATGAGCAGTTCTTC